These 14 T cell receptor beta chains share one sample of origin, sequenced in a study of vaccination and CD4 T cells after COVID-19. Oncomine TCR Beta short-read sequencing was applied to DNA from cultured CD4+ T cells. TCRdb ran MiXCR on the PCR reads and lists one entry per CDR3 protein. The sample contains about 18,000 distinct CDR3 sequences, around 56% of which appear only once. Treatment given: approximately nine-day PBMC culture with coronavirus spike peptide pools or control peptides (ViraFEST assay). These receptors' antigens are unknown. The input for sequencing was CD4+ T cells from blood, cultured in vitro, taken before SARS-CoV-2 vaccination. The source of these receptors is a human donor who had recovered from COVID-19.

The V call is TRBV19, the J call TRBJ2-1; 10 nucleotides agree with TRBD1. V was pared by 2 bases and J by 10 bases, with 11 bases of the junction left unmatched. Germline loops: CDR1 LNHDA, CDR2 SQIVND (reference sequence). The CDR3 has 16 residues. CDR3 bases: TGTGCCAGTAGTATAAACTCCGGGACAGGGGCATGGGAGCAGTTCTTC. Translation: CASSINSGTGAWEQFF.

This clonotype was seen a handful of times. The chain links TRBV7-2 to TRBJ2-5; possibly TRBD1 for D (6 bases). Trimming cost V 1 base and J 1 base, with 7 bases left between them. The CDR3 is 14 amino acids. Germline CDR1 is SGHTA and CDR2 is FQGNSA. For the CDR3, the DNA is TGTGCCAGCAGCTTAGACAGGGTCCAAGAGACCCAGTACTTC. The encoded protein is CASSLDRVQETQYF.

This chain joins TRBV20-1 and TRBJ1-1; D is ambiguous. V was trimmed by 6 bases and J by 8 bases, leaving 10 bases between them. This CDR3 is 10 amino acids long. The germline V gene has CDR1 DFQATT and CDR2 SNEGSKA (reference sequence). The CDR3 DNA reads TGCAGTGCAGACGGGCGAGAAGCTTTCTTT. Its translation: CSADGREAFF.

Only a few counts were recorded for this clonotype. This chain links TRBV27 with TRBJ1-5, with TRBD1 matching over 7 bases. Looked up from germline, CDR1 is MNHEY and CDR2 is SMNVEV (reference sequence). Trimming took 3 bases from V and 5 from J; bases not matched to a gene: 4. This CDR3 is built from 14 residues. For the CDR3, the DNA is TGTGCCAGCAGTTTTAGACAGGGCCATCAGCCCCAGCATTTT. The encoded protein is CASSFRQGHQPQHF.

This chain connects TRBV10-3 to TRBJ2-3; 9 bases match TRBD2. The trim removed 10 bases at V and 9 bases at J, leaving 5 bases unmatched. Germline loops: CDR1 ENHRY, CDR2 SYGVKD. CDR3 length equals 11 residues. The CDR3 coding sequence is TGTGCCAGCTCCACTAGCGGGACGCAGTATTTT. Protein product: CASSTSGTQYF.

The CDR3 here is CASSLVLGNEQFF. Written as DNA, the CDR3 is TGTGCCAGCAGCTTAGTCCTAGGGAATGAGCAGTTCTTC. The chain employs TRBV7-6 and TRBJ2-1; no clear D. Germline V lookup: CDR1 SGHVS, CDR2 FNYEAQ. V lost 1 base to trimming and J lost 7 bases, with 8 bases between them. CDR3 length: 13 residues.

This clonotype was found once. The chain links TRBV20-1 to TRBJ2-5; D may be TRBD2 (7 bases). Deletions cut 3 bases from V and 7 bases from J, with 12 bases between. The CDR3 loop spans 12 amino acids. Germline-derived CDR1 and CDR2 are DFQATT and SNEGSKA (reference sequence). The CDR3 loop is CSASGGQLTQYF. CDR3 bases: TGCAGTGCTAGCGGGGGGCAATTGACCCAGTACTTC.

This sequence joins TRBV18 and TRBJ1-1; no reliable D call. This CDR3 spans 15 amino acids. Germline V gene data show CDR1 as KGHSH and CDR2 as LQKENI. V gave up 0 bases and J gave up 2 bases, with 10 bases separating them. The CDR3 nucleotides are TGTGCCAGCTCACCACCCCGGGCGATCAACACTGAAGCTTTCTTT. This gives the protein CASSPPRAINTEAFF.

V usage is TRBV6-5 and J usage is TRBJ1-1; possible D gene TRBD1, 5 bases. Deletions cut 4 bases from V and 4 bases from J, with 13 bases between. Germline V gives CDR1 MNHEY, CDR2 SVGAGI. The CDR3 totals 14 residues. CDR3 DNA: TGTGCCAGCAGTTCGGGATTTAGGGGCACTGAAGCTTTCTTT. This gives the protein CASSSGFRGTEAFF.

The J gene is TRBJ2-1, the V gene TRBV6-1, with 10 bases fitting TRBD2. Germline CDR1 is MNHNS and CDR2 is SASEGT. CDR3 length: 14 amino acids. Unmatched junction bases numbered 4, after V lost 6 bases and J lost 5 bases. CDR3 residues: CASSRTSGNNEQFF. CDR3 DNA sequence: TGTGCCAGCAGCCGGACTAGCGGAAACAATGAGCAGTTCTTC.

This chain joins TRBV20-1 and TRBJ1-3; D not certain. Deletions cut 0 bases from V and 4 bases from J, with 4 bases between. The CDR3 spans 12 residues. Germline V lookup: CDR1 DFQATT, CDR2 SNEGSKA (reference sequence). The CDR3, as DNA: TGCAGTGCTAGAGATCGAGGAAACACCATATATTTT. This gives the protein CSARDRGNTIYF.

The CDR3, as DNA: TGTGCCAGCAGTTCGCAGGGGAGGGAGACCCAGTACTTC. This codes for CASSSQGRETQYF. The genes are TRBV2 and TRBJ2-5; D may be TRBD1 or TRBD2 (6 bases each). Germline V gene sequence: CDR1 SNHLY, CDR2 FYNNEI. V lost 5 bases and J 5 bases, leaving 12 bases between the germline ends. The CDR3 loop spans 13 amino acids.

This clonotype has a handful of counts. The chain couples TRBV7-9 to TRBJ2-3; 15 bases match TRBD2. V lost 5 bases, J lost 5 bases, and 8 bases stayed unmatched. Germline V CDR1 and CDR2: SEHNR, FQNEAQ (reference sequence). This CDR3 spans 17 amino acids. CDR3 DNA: TGTGCCAGCAGCCCAGGGACTAGCGGGGGGTTACGAGATACGCAGTATTTT. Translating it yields CASSPGTSGGLRDTQYF.

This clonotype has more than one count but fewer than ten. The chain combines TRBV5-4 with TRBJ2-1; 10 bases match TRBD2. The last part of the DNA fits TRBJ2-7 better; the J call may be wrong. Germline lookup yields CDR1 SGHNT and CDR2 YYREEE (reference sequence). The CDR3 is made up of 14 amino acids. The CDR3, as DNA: TGTGCCAGCAGCCAAGCGGGAGGGGTGGGGGAGCAGTACTTC. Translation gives CASSQAGGVGEQYF.